The 18 T cell receptor beta chains below come from one sample, sequenced in a study of blood T cell repertoires in COVID-19. Method: immunoSEQ multiplex PCR; TCRdb's copy keeps in-frame clones and lacks some. The table shows 16,000 or so clones, with around 87% occurring only once. The sample taken for sequencing was peripheral blood. The receptor source for this set is a human donor in a cohort sampled during active COVID-19.

This chain joins TRBV2 and TRBJ2-3; TRBD2 aligns across 9 bases. The CDR3 sequence is 15 residues long. Trimming at V came to 2 bases and at J to 2 bases, leaving 2 bases not matched to a gene. Per the germline V gene, CDR1 is SNHLY and CDR2 is FYNNEI. The CDR3 DNA follows: TGTGCCAGCAGTGAACTAGCGGGGTTCACAGATACGCAGTATTTT. It encodes CASSELAGFTDTQYF.

J is TRBJ2-3 and V is TRBV19, with D perhaps matching TRBD2 (6 bases). Germline V gene sequence: CDR1 LNHDA, CDR2 SQIVND (reference sequence). V was cut by 7 bases and J by 2 bases, with 19 bases left in between. The CDR3 loop spans 16 amino acids. CDR3: CASNPGGAGYTDTQYF. The CDR3 coding sequence is TGTGCCAGTAACCCCGGTGGGGCGGGGTACACAGATACGCAGTATTTT.

In its sample, this clone was seen a few times. The chain carries TRBV6-6 and TRBJ1-1; no clear D gene. Germline V gene data show CDR1 as MNHNY and CDR2 as SVGAGI (reference sequence). The germline V and J ends were trimmed by 0 bases and 0 bases, with 8 bases remaining between them. CDR3 length: 15 residues. The CDR3 loop is CASSYSLSVNTEAFF. The CDR3 nucleotides are TGTGCCAGCAGTTACTCGTTGTCTGTGAACACTGAAGCTTTCTTT.

J is TRBJ1-2 and V is TRBV29-1; 7 bases agree with TRBD1. The germline V gene encodes CDR1 SQVTM and CDR2 ANQGSEA. The CDR3 runs 14 residues. With 4 bases clipped from V and 6 bases from J, the junction kept 11 bases outside the gene matches. This chain's CDR3 is CSVGSGTEQNGYTF. DNA of the CDR3: TGCAGCGTTGGCTCCGGGACAGAGCAGAATGGCTACACCTTC.

The chain links TRBV6-5 to TRBJ2-7; 8 bases are shared with TRBD1. This CDR3 spans 15 amino acids. Per germline, CDR1 MNHEY and CDR2 SVGAGI. The V gene end was trimmed by 6 bases and the J gene end by 4 bases; junction bases not matched to a gene: 11. The CDR3 is CASRDRTGRLYEQYF. The CDR3 nucleotides read TGTGCCAGCAGGGACAGGACAGGGCGGTTATACGAGCAGTACTTC.

The chain is built from TRBV7-2 and TRBJ2-7; 10 bases agree with TRBD2. The germline CDR1 and CDR2 sequences are SGHTA and FQGNSA. This CDR3 region has 14 residues. V was clipped by 2 bases and J by 3 bases; unmatched bases: 1. This CDR3 is CASSLLAGDYEQYF. The CDR3 coding sequence is TGTGCCAGCAGCTTACTAGCGGGGGACTACGAGCAGTACTTC.

Written as DNA, the CDR3 is TGTGCCAGTAGTATAGGGGGGGGCCCATACAATGAGCAGTTCTTC. Translated: CASSIGGGPYNEQFF. The rearrangement joins TRBV19 to TRBJ2-1; a weak D match, TRBD2 (7 bases). Germline CDR1 LNHDA, CDR2 SQIVND (reference sequence). V was pared by 1 base and J by 4 bases, with 11 bases between. This CDR3 contains 15 residues.

This clone counts as medium-sized (0.01 to 0.1%). The J gene is TRBJ2-2, the V gene TRBV5-6, with 12 bases lining up with TRBD2. CDR1 and CDR2 (germline): SGHDT, YYEEEE. V shed 0 bases and J 4 bases; nucleotides not matched to a gene: 10. This CDR3 has 19 amino acids. This CDR3 is CASSLESSGGALVTGELFF. In nucleotides, the CDR3 is TGTGCCAGCAGCTTGGAGTCTAGCGGGGGGGCCCTTGTCACCGGGGAGCTGTTTTTT.

V gene TRBV6-2 or TRBV6-3 combines with J gene TRBJ1-1; D is uncertain. Trimming removed 6 bases at V and 3 bases at J, with 11 bases between. The CDR3 contains 13 residues. CDR1 and CDR2 from the germline V gene are MNHEY and SVGEGT. CDR3 protein: CASSRTGDTEAFF. CDR3 nucleotide sequence: TGTGCCAGCAGCCGGACTGGGGACACTGAAGCTTTCTTT.

A few counts support this clone. This chain joins TRBV6-6 and TRBJ2-5, with TRBD2 identical over 13 bases. Germline V gives CDR1 MNHNY, CDR2 SVGAGI (reference sequence). Germline trimming cut 2 bases from V and 5 bases from J; bases unmatched to any gene: 5. The CDR3 extends over 16 amino acids. CDR3 nucleotide sequence: TGTGCCAGCAGTTACCCCGGACTAGCGGGGGATGAGACCCAGTACTTC. Its protein is CASSYPGLAGDETQYF.

This clone was seen a single time. V and J are TRBV5-1 and TRBJ1-1; the match to TRBD1 covers 7 bases. CDR1 is SGHRS, CDR2 YFSETQ, per germline. V trimming: 2 bases; J trimming: 1 base; junction bases outside the gene matches: 5. This CDR3 comprises 15 residues. The CDR3 loop is CASSLDRVENTEAFF. The CDR3 DNA follows: TGCGCCAGCAGCTTAGACAGGGTGGAGAACACTGAAGCTTTCTTT.

The J gene is TRBJ1-1, the V gene TRBV10-3; D gene ambiguous. The CDR3 covers 15 residues. Germline CDR1 and CDR2: ENHRY and SYGVKD. V gave up 0 bases and J gave up 2 bases, with 10 bases separating them. CDR3 nucleotide sequence: TGTGCCATCAGTGAGTCCCCATACCTAAACACTGAAGCTTTCTTT. Translation: CAISESPYLNTEAFF.

This chain connects TRBV6-5 to TRBJ2-5; 11 bases agree with TRBD1. V lost 4 bases and J lost 0; bases outside the gene matches: 4. The germline CDR1 and CDR2 sequences are MNHEY and SVGAGI. The CDR3 sequence is 16 residues long. In nucleotides, the CDR3 is TGTGCCAGCAGTTCAGGACAGGGGGCCCACCAAGAGACCCAGTACTTC. Amino acid sequence: CASSSGQGAHQETQYF.

The chain links TRBV7-8 to TRBJ2-5; the match to TRBD1 covers 7 bases. V shed 0 bases, J shed 5 bases, and the junction held 3 bases outside the gene matches. This CDR3 comprises 14 residues. Per germline, CDR1 SGHVS and CDR2 FQNEAQ. This chain's CDR3 is CASSLAGQRETQYF. In DNA, the CDR3 is TGTGCCAGCAGCTTAGCGGGACAGCGGGAGACCCAGTACTTC.

The chain carries TRBV7-2 and TRBJ1-5; D may be TRBD1 (6 bases). From germline, CDR1 is SGHTA and CDR2 FQGNSA. The germline V and J ends were trimmed by 1 base and 3 bases, with 10 bases remaining between them. There are 15 residues in the CDR3. In DNA, the CDR3 is TGTGCCAGCAGCTTAGAGGGGGACATCAATCAGCCCCAGCATTTT. Its protein product is CASSLEGDINQPQHF.

On this clone itself: An end of the junction does not agree with germline; a read error may underlie this. This chain links TRBV7-7 with TRBJ2-7; 10 bases are shared with TRBD1. The CDR3 has 13 amino acids. Germline-derived CDR1 and CDR2 are SSHAT and FNYEAQ (reference sequence). This CDR3 reads CASSGTGESEQYF. DNA of the CDR3: TGTGCTAGCAGCGGGACAGGGGAATCCGAGCAGTACTTC.

This rearrangement joins TRBV5-1 to TRBJ2-3, with D perhaps TRBD1 (5 bases). V lost 0 bases and J lost 2, with 10 bases in between. Per the germline V gene, CDR1 is SGHRS and CDR2 is YFSETQ. This CDR3 comprises 15 residues. The CDR3, as DNA: TGCGCCAGCAGCTTGGATACAGGTCCCACAGATACGCAGTATTTT. Protein product: CASSLDTGPTDTQYF.

The chain links TRBV7-8 to TRBJ2-7, with TRBD2 matching over 7 bases. V trimming: 5 bases; J trimming: 12 bases; junction bases outside the gene matches: 16. The CDR3 is 14 amino acids. Germline-derived CDR1 and CDR2 are SGHVS and FQNEAQ. The CDR3 DNA sequence: TGTGCCAGCAGCCCAGGCCCGGGACTACGGACGTGGTACTTC. Translated: CASSPGPGLRTWYF.